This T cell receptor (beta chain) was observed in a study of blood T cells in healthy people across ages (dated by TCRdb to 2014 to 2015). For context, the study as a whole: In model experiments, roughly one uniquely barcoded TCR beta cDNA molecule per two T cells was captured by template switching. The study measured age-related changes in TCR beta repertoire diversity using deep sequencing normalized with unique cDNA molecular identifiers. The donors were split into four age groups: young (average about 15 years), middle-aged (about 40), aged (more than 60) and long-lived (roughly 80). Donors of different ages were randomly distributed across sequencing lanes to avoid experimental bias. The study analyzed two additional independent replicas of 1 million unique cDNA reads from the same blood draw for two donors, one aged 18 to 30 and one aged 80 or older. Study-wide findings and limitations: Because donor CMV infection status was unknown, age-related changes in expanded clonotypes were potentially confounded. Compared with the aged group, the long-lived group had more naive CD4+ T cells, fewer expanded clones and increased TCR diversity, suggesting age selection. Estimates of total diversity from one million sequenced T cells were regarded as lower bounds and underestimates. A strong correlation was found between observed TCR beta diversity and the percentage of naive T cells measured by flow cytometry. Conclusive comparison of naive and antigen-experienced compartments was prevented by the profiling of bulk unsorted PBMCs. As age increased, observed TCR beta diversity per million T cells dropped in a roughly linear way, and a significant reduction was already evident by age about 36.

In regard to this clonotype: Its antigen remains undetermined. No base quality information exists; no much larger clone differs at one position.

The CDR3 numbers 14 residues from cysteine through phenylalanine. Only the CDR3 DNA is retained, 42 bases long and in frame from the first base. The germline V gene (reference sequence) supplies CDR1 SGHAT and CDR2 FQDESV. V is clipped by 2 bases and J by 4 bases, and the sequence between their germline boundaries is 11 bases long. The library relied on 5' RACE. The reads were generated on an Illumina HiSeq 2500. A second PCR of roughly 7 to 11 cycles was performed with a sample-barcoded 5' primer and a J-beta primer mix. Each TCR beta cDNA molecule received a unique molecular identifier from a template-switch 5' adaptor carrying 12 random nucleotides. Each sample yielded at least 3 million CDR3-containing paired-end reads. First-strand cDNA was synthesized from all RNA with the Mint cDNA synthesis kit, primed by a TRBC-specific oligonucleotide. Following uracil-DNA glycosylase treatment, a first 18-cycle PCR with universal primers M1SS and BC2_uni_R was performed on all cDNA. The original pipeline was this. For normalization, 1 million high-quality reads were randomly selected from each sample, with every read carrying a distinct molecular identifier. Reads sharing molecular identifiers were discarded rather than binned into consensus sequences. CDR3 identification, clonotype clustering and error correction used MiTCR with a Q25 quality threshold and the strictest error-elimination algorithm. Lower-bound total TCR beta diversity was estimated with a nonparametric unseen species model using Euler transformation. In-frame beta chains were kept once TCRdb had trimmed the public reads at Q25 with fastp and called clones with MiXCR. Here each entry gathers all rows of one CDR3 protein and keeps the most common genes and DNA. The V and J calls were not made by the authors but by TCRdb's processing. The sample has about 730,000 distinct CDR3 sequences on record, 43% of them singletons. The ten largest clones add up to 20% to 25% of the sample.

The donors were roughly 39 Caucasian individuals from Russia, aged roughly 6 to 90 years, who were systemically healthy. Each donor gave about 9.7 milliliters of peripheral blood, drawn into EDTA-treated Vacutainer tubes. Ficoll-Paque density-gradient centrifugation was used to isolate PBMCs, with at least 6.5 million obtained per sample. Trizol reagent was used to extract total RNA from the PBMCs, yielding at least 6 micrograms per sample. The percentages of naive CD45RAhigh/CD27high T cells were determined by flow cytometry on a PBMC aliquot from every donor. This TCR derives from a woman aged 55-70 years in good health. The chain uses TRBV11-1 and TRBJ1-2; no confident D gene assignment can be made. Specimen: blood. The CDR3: CASSLKRESYGYTF. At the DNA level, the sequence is TGTGCCAGCAGCTTAAAGAGGGAGAGCTATGGCTACACCTTC. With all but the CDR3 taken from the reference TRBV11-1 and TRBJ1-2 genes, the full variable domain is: EAEVAQSPRYKITEKSQAVAFWCDPISGHATLYWYRQILGQGPELLVQFQDESVVDDSQLPKDRFSAERLKGVDSTLKIQPAELGDSAMYLCASSLKRESYGYTFGSGTRLTVV.